This is a list of T cell receptor beta chains from one sample in a study of cytomegalovirus exposure and HLA in healthy donors. Sequencing used immunoSEQ multiplex PCR; TCRdb keeps in-frame clones, though not all of them. The sample comprises around 130,000 clones, 84% of which are singletons, and less than 3% rests with the top ten. The sample was PBMCs. The origin of the receptors is a man in his forties or fifties in good health and CMV-seronegative. Both conserved end residues are part of each CDR3. Fields, in order: CDR3 DNA, CDR3 protein, clone size, V gene, J gene, D gene. The D gene is left open where the match is weak. The listing skips clone size in some rows; elsewhere it reads once, few, many or a size class.

cdr3_nt: TGTGCCAGCAGTCTCCTGTCAGGGGCACCCCTCCACTTT
cdr3_aa: CASSLLSGAPLHF
clone_size: .
v_call: TRBV27
j_call: TRBJ1-6
d_call: .

cdr3_nt: TGTGCCATCAGTGAGCCGGGGGTAGTCCCCAATGAGCAGTTCTTC
cdr3_aa: CAISEPGVVPNEQFF
clone_size: .
v_call: TRBV10-3
j_call: TRBJ2-1
d_call: .

cdr3_nt: TGCGCCAGCAGCTTGTGGGGGGGCAAGAACACTGAAGCTTTCTTT
cdr3_aa: CASSLWGGKNTEAFF
clone_size: .
v_call: TRBV5-1
j_call: TRBJ1-1
d_call: .

cdr3_nt: TGCGCCAGCAGCTCCGGGGGGCGGGATACGCAGTATTTT
cdr3_aa: CASSSGGRDTQYF
clone_size: .
v_call: TRBV5-1
j_call: TRBJ2-3
d_call: .

cdr3_nt: TGTGCCAGCAGTACGCACTTCGGGACAGCCTATGGCTACACCTTC
cdr3_aa: CASSTHFGTAYGYTF
clone_size: .
v_call: TRBV2
j_call: TRBJ1-2
d_call: TRBD1

cdr3_nt: TGCGCCAGCAGCTACGGGACAGGGGAAGTAGATACGCAGTATTTT
cdr3_aa: CASSYGTGEVDTQYF
clone_size: .
v_call: TRBV10-2
j_call: TRBJ2-3
d_call: TRBD1

cdr3_nt: TGTGCCACCAGCAAGGCCGGCGGGACCCAGCATTTT
cdr3_aa: CATSKAGGTQHF
clone_size: once
v_call: TRBV15
j_call: TRBJ1-5
d_call: .

cdr3_nt: TGCGCCAGCAGCCCCAGACTAGCGGGGTTCTACAATGAGCAGTTCTTC
cdr3_aa: CASSPRLAGFYNEQFF
clone_size: .
v_call: TRBV5-1
j_call: TRBJ2-1
d_call: TRBD2

cdr3_nt: TGTGCCTGGGTTGGCACTAGCGGGGAATCTCTGTACAATGAGCAGTTCTTC
cdr3_aa: CAWVGTSGESLYNEQFF
clone_size: .
v_call: TRBV30
j_call: TRBJ2-1
d_call: TRBD2

cdr3_nt: TGTGCCAGCAGCTTTATCATAGATACCACCGGGGAGCTGTTTTTT
cdr3_aa: CASSFIIDTTGELFF
clone_size: .
v_call: TRBV5-4
j_call: TRBJ2-2
d_call: .

cdr3_nt: TGTGCCAGCAGGCGGGACCTATCGACGTCCTACGAGCAGTACTTC
cdr3_aa: CASRRDLSTSYEQYF
clone_size: .
v_call: TRBV27
j_call: TRBJ2-7
d_call: .

cdr3_nt: TGTGCCAGCAGCGCGGGACTAAACGGACAAGAGACCCAGTACTTC
cdr3_aa: CASSAGLNGQETQYF
clone_size: once
v_call: TRBV9
j_call: TRBJ2-5
d_call: TRBD2

cdr3_nt: TGCGCCAGCAGCTTGGAAAGGGGAAATGAAAAACTGTTTTTT
cdr3_aa: CASSLERGNEKLFF
clone_size: .
v_call: TRBV5-1
j_call: TRBJ1-4
d_call: .

cdr3_nt: TGCAGCGTTGAACTTTCCCTCCCCGGCTACACCTTC
cdr3_aa: CSVELSLPGYTF
clone_size: few
v_call: TRBV29-1
j_call: TRBJ1-2
d_call: .

cdr3_nt: TGTGCTAGTGGTTTGGTATTGGGTAGGACAGGGCAGCAGTTCTTC
cdr3_aa: CASGLVLGRTGQQFF
clone_size: once
v_call: TRBV12-5
j_call: TRBJ2-1
d_call: TRBD1

cdr3_nt: TGTGCCAGCAAAGAAGGGGCAGGTGGGGTGAGGTACACCTTC
cdr3_aa: CASKEGAGGVRYTF
clone_size: .
v_call: TRBV2
j_call: TRBJ1-2
d_call: .

cdr3_nt: TGTGCCAGCACCGAGCGACAGGGATTCGGCGAGCAGTACTTC
cdr3_aa: CASTERQGFGEQYF
clone_size: .
v_call: TRBV27
j_call: TRBJ2-7
d_call: TRBD1

cdr3_nt: TGTGCCAGCAGCTTAGCAGGGCAGAAGTACTACGAGCAGTACTTC
cdr3_aa: CASSLAGQKYYEQYF
clone_size: once
v_call: TRBV11-2
j_call: TRBJ2-7
d_call: .

cdr3_nt: TGCGCCAGCAGCCAACCCCTAACTAGCGGGGAGACCTCTACGCAGCAGTACTTC
cdr3_aa: CASSQPLTSGETSTQQYF
clone_size: .
v_call: TRBV4-1
j_call: TRBJ2-7
d_call: TRBD2

cdr3_nt: TGTGCCATCAGTGAGCCTGGACAGGGATACTCCTACGAGCAGTACTTC
cdr3_aa: CAISEPGQGYSYEQYF
clone_size: .
v_call: TRBV10-3
j_call: TRBJ2-7
d_call: TRBD1

cdr3_nt: .
cdr3_aa: CASSDSRTGGLRAVLREYF
clone_size: .
v_call: TRBV6-4
j_call: TRBJ2-7
d_call: .

cdr3_nt: TGTGCTAGTGGTTTGGGGACAGCCCAAGAGACCCAGTACTTC
cdr3_aa: CASGLGTAQETQYF
clone_size: .
v_call: TRBV12-5
j_call: TRBJ2-5
d_call: .

cdr3_nt: TGTGCCAGCTCACCGGGACAGGGGGCGGAGAGCTACACCTTC
cdr3_aa: CASSPGQGAESYTF
clone_size: .
v_call: TRBV18
j_call: TRBJ1-2
d_call: TRBD1

cdr3_nt: TGTGCCAGCAGCTTAGCGAGGACAGGGAGGACTGAAGCTTTCTTT
cdr3_aa: CASSLARTGRTEAFF
clone_size: .
v_call: TRBV7-2
j_call: TRBJ1-1
d_call: TRBD1

cdr3_nt: TGTGCCAGCAGCTTGGCGGCTAGCGGCTACGAGCAGTACTTC
cdr3_aa: CASSLAASGYEQYF
clone_size: .
v_call: TRBV5-4
j_call: TRBJ2-7
d_call: TRBD2

cdr3_nt: TGTGCTAGTGGTTTGGCCGGTGGCCGCACTAGGGAGCAGTACTTC
cdr3_aa: CASGLAGGRTREQYF
clone_size: .
v_call: TRBV12-5
j_call: TRBJ2-7
d_call: .

cdr3_nt: TGTGCCAGCTCACCACTCGGACTAGCGAATGAGCAGTTCTTC
cdr3_aa: CASSPLGLANEQFF
clone_size: .
v_call: TRBV18
j_call: TRBJ2-1
d_call: TRBD2

cdr3_nt: TGTGCCAGCAGCCGACAGGGAGGCCAAGAGACCCAGTACTTC
cdr3_aa: CASSRQGGQETQYF
clone_size: .
v_call: TRBV6-5
j_call: TRBJ2-5
d_call: .

cdr3_nt: TGCGCCAGCAGCTTGAAAGGTTCGGGGGACACTGAAGCTTTCTTT
cdr3_aa: CASSLKGSGDTEAFF
clone_size: .
v_call: TRBV5-1
j_call: TRBJ1-1
d_call: .

cdr3_nt: TGTGCCAGTAGCACAGGGCAGGTGGAGACCCAGTACTTC
cdr3_aa: CASSTGQVETQYF
clone_size: .
v_call: TRBV19
j_call: TRBJ2-5
d_call: .

cdr3_nt: TGCGCCAGCAGCTTGGCTCCGACAGGACCTAAGAGTCCCCTCCACTTT
cdr3_aa: CASSLAPTGPKSPLHF
clone_size: .
v_call: TRBV5-1
j_call: TRBJ1-6
d_call: .

cdr3_nt: TGTGCCAGCAGTAGCGGACAGGGAAGAGAGACCCAGTACTTC
cdr3_aa: CASSSGQGRETQYF
clone_size: .
v_call: TRBV5-8
j_call: TRBJ2-5
d_call: TRBD1

cdr3_nt: TGTGCCAGCAGTTCCCTTCGGACAGCCCAAGAGACCCAGTACTTC
cdr3_aa: CASSSLRTAQETQYF
clone_size: .
v_call: TRBV27
j_call: TRBJ2-5
d_call: .

cdr3_nt: TGTGCCAGCAGCCGAGAGGCTGGCAATCAGCCCCAGCATTTT
cdr3_aa: CASSREAGNQPQHF
clone_size: few
v_call: TRBV5-5
j_call: TRBJ1-5
d_call: .

cdr3_nt: TGTGCCAGCAGCTTAAGACTAGGCTACAATGAGCAGTTCTTC
cdr3_aa: CASSLRLGYNEQFF
clone_size: .
v_call: TRBV21-1
j_call: TRBJ2-1
d_call: .

cdr3_nt: TGTGCCAGCAGTTACTCCCGGGACAGGGGGTTCGAGCAGTACTTC
cdr3_aa: CASSYSRDRGFEQYF
clone_size: .
v_call: TRBV6-6
j_call: TRBJ2-7
d_call: TRBD1

cdr3_nt: TGCGCCAGCAGCCTAAGGACACCGGGAAACACCATATATTTT
cdr3_aa: CASSLRTPGNTIYF
clone_size: .
v_call: TRBV4-1
j_call: TRBJ1-3
d_call: .